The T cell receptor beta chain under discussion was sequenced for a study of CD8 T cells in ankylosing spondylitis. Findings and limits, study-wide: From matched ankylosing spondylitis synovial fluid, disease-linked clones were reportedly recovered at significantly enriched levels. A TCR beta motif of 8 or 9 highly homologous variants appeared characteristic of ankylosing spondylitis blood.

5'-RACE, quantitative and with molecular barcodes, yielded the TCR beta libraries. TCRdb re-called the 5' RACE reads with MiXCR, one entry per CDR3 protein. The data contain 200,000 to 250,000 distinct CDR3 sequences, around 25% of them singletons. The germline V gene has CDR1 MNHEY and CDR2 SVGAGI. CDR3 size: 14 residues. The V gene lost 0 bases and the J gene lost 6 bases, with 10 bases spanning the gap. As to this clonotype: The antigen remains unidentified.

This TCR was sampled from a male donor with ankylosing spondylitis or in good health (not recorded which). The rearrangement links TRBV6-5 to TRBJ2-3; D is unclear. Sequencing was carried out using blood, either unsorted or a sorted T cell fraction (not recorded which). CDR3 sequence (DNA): TGTGCCAGCAGTTACTCGTCCATCCCGGATACGCAGTATTTT. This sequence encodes CASSYSSIPDTQYF.